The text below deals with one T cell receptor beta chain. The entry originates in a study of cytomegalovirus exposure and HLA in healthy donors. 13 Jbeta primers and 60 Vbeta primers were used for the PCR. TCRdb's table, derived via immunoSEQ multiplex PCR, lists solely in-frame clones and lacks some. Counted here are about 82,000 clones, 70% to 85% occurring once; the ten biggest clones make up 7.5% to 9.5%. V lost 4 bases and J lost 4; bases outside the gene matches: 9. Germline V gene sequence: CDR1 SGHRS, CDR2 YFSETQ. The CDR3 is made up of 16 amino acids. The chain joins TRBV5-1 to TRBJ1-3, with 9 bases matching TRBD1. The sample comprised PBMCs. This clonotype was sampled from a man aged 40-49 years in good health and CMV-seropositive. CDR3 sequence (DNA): TGCGCCAGCAGCATACCAGGGACAGGGTTGGGAAACACCATATATTTT. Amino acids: CASSIPGTGLGNTIYF.